Below, one TCR beta chain is given with its context. What it binds is not known. Every donor was a healthy person donating bone marrow. The data were obtained in a study of cytomegalovirus exposure and HLA in healthy donors. CDR1 and CDR2 from the germline V gene are MNHNY and SVGAGI (reference sequence). This CDR3 has 16 amino acids. V was pared by 5 bases and J by 6 bases, with 11 bases of the junction left unmatched. Both 60 Vbeta primers and 13 Jbeta primers went into the PCR. Clones were read by immunoSEQ multiplex PCR, and TCRdb kept only the in-frame ones, dropping some. The sample carries 100,000 to 150,000 clones, about 16% recorded once. Study-wide points: A later analysis showed that HLA-associated TCR beta chains had undergone more clonal expansion than equally common others. Reports indicate that TCR beta sequences accurately predicted the HLA-A and HLA-B alleles of most subjects. When analyzed later, a missense DCLRE1C variant was found to be linked to TCR beta V- and J-gene trimming.

Input material: PBMCs. The source is a woman aged 18-29 years in good health and CMV-seronegative. The rearrangement uses TRBV6-6 and TRBJ2-2, with 8 bases that match TRBD1. The CDR3 bases are TGTGCCAGCAGTCCCACCGGGACAGGCTTTTCCGGGGAGCTGTTTTTT. This codes for CASSPTGTGFSGELFF.